This T cell receptor (beta chain) originates from a study of OX40 agonist ivuxolimab in advanced cancers. Whole-study results and caveats: Expanded clones tended on average to be more numerous among CD8+ T cells than CD4+.

V shed 3 bases, J shed 6 bases, and the junction held 6 bases outside the gene matches. Germline assignment: CDR1 MDHEN and CDR2 SYDVKM. This CDR3 contains 15 residues. The table came from immunoSEQ multiplex PCR; TCRdb's copy has only in-frame clones and leaves some out. The sample holds around 30,000 clones, approximately 89% seen once. As for this clone: The antigen remains unidentified.

The receptor's source is an adult with an advanced solid tumor such as melanoma, head and neck, liver or kidney cancer. This specimen was CD4+ or CD8+ T cells sorted from blood, taken in a trial of the OX40 agonist ivuxolimab. The rearrangement joins TRBV28 to TRBJ1-4; TRBD1 matches at 8 bases. CDR3: CASSLIQGADEKLFF. For the CDR3, the DNA is TGTGCCAGCAGTTTGATCCAGGGGGCCGATGAAAAACTGTTTTTT.